The clone carrying this TCR beta chain was seen more than once but under ten times. Its matching antigen is unknown. Germline CDR1 DFQATT, CDR2 SNEGSKA (reference sequence). This CDR3 spans 13 amino acids. V was cut by 7 bases and J by 3 bases, with 13 bases left in between. This entry belongs to a study of T cells after yellow fever vaccination. It was through 5'RACE template switching that TCR cDNA was made, with a universal primer site and UMIs added. TCRdb called the 5' RACE reads again in MiXCR, with one record for every CDR3 protein. The sample carries 300,000 to 350,000 distinct CDR3 sequences, 3% to 4.5% recorded once. Study results and caveats: Within FACS-sorted repertoires, abundant clonotypes contaminating from the bulk population could be present. Clones from primary vaccination mostly reappeared after the booster (less than 98% CD4, around 90% CD8).

This receptor was identified in a young man who received the YFV17D yellow fever vaccine. This specimen was PBMCs, taken 5 days after the yellow fever booster vaccination. The chain has TRBV20-1 and TRBJ1-5, with D unresolved. CDR3 sequence: CSVKENNNQPQHF. The CDR3 bases are TGCAGTGTGAAAGAAAATAACAATCAGCCCCAGCATTTT.